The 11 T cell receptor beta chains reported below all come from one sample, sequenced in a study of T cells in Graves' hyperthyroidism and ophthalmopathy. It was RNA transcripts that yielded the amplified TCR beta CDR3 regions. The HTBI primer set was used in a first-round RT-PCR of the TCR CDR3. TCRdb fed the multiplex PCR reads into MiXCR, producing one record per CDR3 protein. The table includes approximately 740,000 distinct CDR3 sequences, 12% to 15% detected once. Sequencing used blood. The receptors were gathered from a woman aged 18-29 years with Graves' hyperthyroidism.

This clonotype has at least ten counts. This CDR3 is CGSRGVSNQPQHF. The CDR3 region has the DNA TGTGGGTCTAGAGGGGTTAGCAATCAGCCCCAGCATTTT. V gene TRBV2 combines with J gene TRBJ1-5, with D tentatively TRBD1 (5 bases). The CDR3 runs to 13 residues. Germline V gene lookup returns CDR1 SNHLY and CDR2 FYNNEI.

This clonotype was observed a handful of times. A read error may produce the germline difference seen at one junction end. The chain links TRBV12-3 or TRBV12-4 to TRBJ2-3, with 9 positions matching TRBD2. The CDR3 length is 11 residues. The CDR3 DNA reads TGCTCTAGCGGGAAGACAGATACGCAGTATTTT. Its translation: CSSGKTDTQYF.

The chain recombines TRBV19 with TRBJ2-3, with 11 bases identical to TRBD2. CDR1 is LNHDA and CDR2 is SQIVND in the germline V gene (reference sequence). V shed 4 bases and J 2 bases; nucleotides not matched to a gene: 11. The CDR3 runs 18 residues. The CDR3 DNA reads TGTGCCAGTAGTAACCCCGAGGTAGCGGGAGGGACCACAGATACGCAGTATTTT. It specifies CASSNPEVAGGTTDTQYF.

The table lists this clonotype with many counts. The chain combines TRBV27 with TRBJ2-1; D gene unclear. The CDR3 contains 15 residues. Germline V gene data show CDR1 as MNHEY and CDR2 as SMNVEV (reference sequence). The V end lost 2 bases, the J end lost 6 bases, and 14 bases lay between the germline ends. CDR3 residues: CASSLLGSTRNEQFF. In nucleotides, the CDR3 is TGTGCCAGCAGTTTACTCGGGTCTACACGCAATGAGCAGTTCTTC.

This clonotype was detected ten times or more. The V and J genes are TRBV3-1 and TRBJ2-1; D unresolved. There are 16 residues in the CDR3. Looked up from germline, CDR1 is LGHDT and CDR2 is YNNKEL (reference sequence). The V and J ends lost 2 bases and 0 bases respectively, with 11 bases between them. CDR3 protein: CASSQLTDPSYNEQFF. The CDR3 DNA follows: TGTGCCAGCAGCCAACTCACGGACCCCTCCTACAATGAGCAGTTCTTC.

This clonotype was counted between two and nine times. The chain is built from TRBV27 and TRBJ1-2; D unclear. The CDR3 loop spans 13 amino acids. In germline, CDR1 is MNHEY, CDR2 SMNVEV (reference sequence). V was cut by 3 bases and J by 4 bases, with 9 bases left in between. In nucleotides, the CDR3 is TGTGCCAGCAGTTTTGACATTCGCTATGGCTACACCTTC. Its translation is CASSFDIRYGYTF.

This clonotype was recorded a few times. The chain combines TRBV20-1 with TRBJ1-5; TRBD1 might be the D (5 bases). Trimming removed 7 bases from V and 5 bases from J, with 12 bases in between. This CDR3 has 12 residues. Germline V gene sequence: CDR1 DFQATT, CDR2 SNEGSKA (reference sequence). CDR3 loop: CSVTGYDQPQHF. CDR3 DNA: TGCAGTGTCACAGGATACGATCAGCCCCAGCATTTT.

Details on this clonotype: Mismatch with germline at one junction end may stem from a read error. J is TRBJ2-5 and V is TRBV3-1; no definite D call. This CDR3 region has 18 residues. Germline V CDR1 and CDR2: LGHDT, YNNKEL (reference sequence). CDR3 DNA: TGTACCAGCAGCCAACTTGGTTACAGACCAAGGCCAGAAGAGACCCAGTACTTC. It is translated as CTSSQLGYRPRPEETQYF.

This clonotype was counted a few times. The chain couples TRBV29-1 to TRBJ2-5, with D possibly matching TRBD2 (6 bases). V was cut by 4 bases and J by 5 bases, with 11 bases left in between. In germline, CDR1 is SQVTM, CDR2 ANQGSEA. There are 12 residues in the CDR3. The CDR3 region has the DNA TGCAGCGTTGTCCCCGGAGGGGAGACCCAGTACTTC. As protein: CSVVPGGETQYF.

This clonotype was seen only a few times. The CDR3 region has the DNA TGCGCCAGCAGTGATATGCGGGATCCGGAGGAGACCCAGTACTTC. Its protein is CASSDMRDPEETQYF. The V and J genes are TRBV10-1 and TRBJ2-5, with TRBD2 as a possible D gene (6 bases). The CDR3 length is 15 residues. Germline V gene data show CDR1 as WNHNN and CDR2 as SYGVQD (reference sequence). V was cut by 3 bases and J by 5 bases, with 16 bases left in between.

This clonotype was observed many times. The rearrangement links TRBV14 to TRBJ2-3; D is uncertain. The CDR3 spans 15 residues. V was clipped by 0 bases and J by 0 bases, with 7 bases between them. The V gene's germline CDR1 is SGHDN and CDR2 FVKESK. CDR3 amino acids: CASSQEGVSTDTQYF. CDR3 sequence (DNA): TGTGCCAGCAGCCAAGAAGGTGTCAGCACAGATACGCAGTATTTT.